The 6 T cell receptor beta chains given below trace back to one sample, sequenced in a study of cytotoxic CD8 clonotypes in ibrutinib-treated CLL. Sequenced by immunoSEQ multiplex PCR; TCRdb stores in-frame clones only, minus some. This table holds some 30,000 clones, 75% to 80% found once. Sequencing used PBMCs, obtained after 36 months of ibrutinib treatment. All receptors come from a human donor with chronic lymphocytic leukemia.

This clone was recorded only once. The V call is TRBV6-5, the J call TRBJ2-7, with a tentative D call TRBD1 (7 bases). V was clipped by 2 bases and J by 4 bases, with 15 bases between them. Germline assignment: CDR1 MNHEY and CDR2 SVGAGI. The CDR3 loop spans 15 amino acids. The CDR3 sequence: CASSYPRGAIYEQYF. DNA for the CDR3: TGTGCCAGCAGTTACCCCAGGGGGGCTATTTACGAGCAGTACTTC.

The chain carries TRBV9 and TRBJ2-7; D is possibly TRBD1 or TRBD2 (5 bases each). Germline-derived CDR1 and CDR2 are SGDLS and YYNGEE. The CDR3 has 15 amino acids. Trimming cost V 4 bases and J 1 base, with 15 bases left between them. The CDR3 is CASSIRDGFSYEQYF. In DNA, the CDR3 is TGTGCCAGCAGCATTCGGGACGGTTTTTCCTACGAGCAGTACTTC.

This chain uses TRBV5-1 with TRBJ1-1; D gene unclear. Per germline, CDR1 SGHRS and CDR2 YFSETQ. Trimming took off 2 bases at V and 0 bases at J, with 8 bases between the two ends. The CDR3 spans 14 residues. The CDR3 DNA is TGCGCCAGCAGCTTTGACGGCATGAACACTGAAGCTTTCTTT. This gives the protein CASSFDGMNTEAFF.

A single count supports this clone. This rearrangement joins TRBV7-6 to TRBJ2-1, with 10 bases lining up with TRBD1. The germline V gene encodes CDR1 SGHVS and CDR2 FNYEAQ. V lost 4 bases, J lost 3 bases, and 3 bases stayed unmatched. CDR3 length: 15 amino acids. The CDR3 DNA reads as TGTGCCAGCAGCTGGGACAGGGGCGTCTACAATGAGCAGTTCTTC. Translating gives CASSWDRGVYNEQFF.

J is TRBJ1-5 and V is TRBV18; the match to TRBD1 covers 7 bases. From germline, CDR1 is KGHSH and CDR2 LQKENI. CDR3 size: 14 residues. The V and J ends lost 4 bases and 7 bases, in that order; junction bases with no gene match: 7. The CDR3 protein is CASSRRQGGQPQHF. The CDR3 DNA reads as TGTGCCAGCTCACGCCGACAGGGAGGGCAGCCCCAGCATTTT.

The J gene is TRBJ2-3, the V gene TRBV4-1; the match to TRBD2 covers 10 bases. The CDR3 is made up of 15 amino acids. V shed 2 bases and J 6 bases; nucleotides not matched to a gene: 5. Germline V lookup: CDR1 MGHRA, CDR2 YSYEKL. The CDR3 sequence: CASSQLTTSGDTQYF. The CDR3 bases are TGCGCCAGCAGCCAATTGACGACTAGCGGGGATACGCAGTATTTT.